The following is a T cell receptor beta chain sequence with its context. V lost 6 bases and J lost 5; bases outside the gene matches: 3. Germline-derived CDR1 and CDR2 are MNHNY and SVGAGI (reference sequence). CDR3 length equals 12 residues. Method: immunoSEQ multiplex PCR; TCRdb's copy keeps in-frame clones and lacks some. The data show roughly 120,000 clones, around four fifths seen once. This specimen comes from a study of blood T cell repertoires in COVID-19. The chain carries TRBV6-6 and TRBJ2-5; 7 nucleotides match TRBD2. This receptor was obtained from a woman aged 65 to 85 with acute or convalescent COVID-19. Sequencing was done on a sample of peripheral blood. Written as DNA, the CDR3 is TGTGCCAGCAGCACTAGCGAGGAGACCCAGTACTTC. Translating it yields CASSTSEETQYF.